Below are 8 T cell receptor beta chains sequenced from a single sample in a study of blood T cell repertoires in COVID-19. Clones were sequenced by immunoSEQ multiplex PCR, and TCRdb holds only the in-frame ones, with some missing. The sample includes roughly 180,000 clones, roughly 76% of them seen just once. Sequenced sample: peripheral blood. These receptors originate from a woman between 45 and 60 years old with active or convalescent COVID-19.

This clone was recorded a few times. The chain carries TRBV7-8 and TRBJ2-2; 14 nucleotides match TRBD2. Germline V lookup: CDR1 SGHVS, CDR2 FQNEAQ. This CDR3 contains 16 residues. Trimming cost V 5 bases and J 6 bases; bases outside gene matches: 5. CDR3 DNA: TGTGCCAGCAGCGGCCTGACTAGCGGGAGGGCCGGGGAGCTGTTTTTT. This sequence encodes CASSGLTSGRAGELFF.

This clone has a single count. The chain uses TRBV5-1 and TRBJ2-2, with D maybe TRBD2 (5 bases). The CDR3 extends over 17 amino acids. In germline, CDR1 is SGHRS, CDR2 YFSETQ. Trimming shortened V by 3 bases and J by 1 base, and 16 bases separated the two germline ends. The CDR3 DNA is TGCGCCAGCAGCTCGGGCCTTCGGGGAGAGAACACCGGGGAGCTGTTTTTT. This codes for CASSSGLRGENTGELFF.

This rearrangement joins TRBV27 to TRBJ1-2; D is perhaps TRBD1 (5 bases). Germline loops: CDR1 MNHEY, CDR2 SMNVEV (reference sequence). The V end was cut by 3 bases, the J end by 4 bases, with 15 bases between. This CDR3 has 15 residues. In nucleotides, the CDR3 is TGTGCCAGCAGTTTGAAGGGCTGGGGGGGCTATGGCTACACCTTC. Translated, it gives CASSLKGWGGYGYTF.

The chain is built from TRBV11-2 and TRBJ1-1; TRBD1 might be the D (6 bases). Germline CDR1 reads SGHAT; CDR2 reads FQNNGV. Trimming pared 5 bases from V and 7 bases from J, leaving 14 bases between. CDR3 length equals 13 residues. The CDR3 coding sequence is TGTGCCAGCAGCGTGAACAGGGAGGGTGAAGCTTTCTTT. It specifies CASSVNREGEAFF.

J is TRBJ1-2 and V is TRBV14; the D is unclear. The length of the CDR3 is 12 residues. CDR1 is SGHDN and CDR2 is FVKESK in the germline V gene. V was shortened by 2 bases and J by 4 bases, with 5 bases between the two germline ends. DNA for the CDR3: TGTGCCAGCAGCCAACAGCGCTATGGCTACACCTTC. Its translation is CASSQQRYGYTF.

The chain uses TRBV7-8 and TRBJ2-7; a weak D match, TRBD2 (6 bases). The germline V and J ends were trimmed by 1 base and 4 bases, with 11 bases remaining between them. The CDR3 consists of 14 residues. CDR1 SGHVS and CDR2 FQNEAQ come from the germline V gene. CDR3 nucleotides: TGTGCCAGCAGCTTAGAGATAGCGGTTTACGAGCAGTACTTC. It codes for CASSLEIAVYEQYF.

This clone was counted only a few times. V gene TRBV19 combines with J gene TRBJ2-2, with TRBD2 matching 8 bases. This CDR3 spans 16 amino acids. V lost 5 bases to trimming and J lost 0 bases; unmatched junction nucleotides: 5. The germline CDR1 and CDR2 sequences are LNHDA and SQIVND (reference sequence). DNA of the CDR3: TGTGCCAGTAGTCAAAAACTAGCGGCGAACACCGGGGAGCTGTTTTTT. Residues: CASSQKLAANTGELFF.

This chain joins TRBV5-1 and TRBJ1-2; D gene unclear. Looked up from germline, CDR1 is SGHRS and CDR2 is YFSETQ. V was cut by 4 bases and J by 4 bases, with 11 bases left in between. The CDR3 contains 13 residues. The CDR3 is CASSPKGGYGYTF. The CDR3 DNA is TGCGCCAGCAGCCCAAAAGGAGGCTATGGCTACACCTTC.